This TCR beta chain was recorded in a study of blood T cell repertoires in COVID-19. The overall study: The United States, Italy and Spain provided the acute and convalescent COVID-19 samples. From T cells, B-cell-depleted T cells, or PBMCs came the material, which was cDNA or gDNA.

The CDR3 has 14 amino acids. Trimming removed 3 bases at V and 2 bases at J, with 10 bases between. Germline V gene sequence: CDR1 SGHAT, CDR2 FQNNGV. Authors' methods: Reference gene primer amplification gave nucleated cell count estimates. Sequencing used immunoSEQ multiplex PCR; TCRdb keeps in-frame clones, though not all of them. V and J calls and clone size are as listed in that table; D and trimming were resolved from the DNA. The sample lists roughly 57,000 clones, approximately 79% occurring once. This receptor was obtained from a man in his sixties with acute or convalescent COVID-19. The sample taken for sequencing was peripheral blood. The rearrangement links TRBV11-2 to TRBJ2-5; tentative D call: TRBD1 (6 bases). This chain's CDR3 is CASSFLQGQETQYF. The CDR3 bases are TGTGCCAGCAGCTTTCTACAGGGTCAAGAGACCCAGTACTTC.